Below, one TCR beta chain is given with its context. Its antigen specificity is not known. Per-base quality was not reported, and no clone a single base away is much larger than it. Every donor in the study was a healthy Caucasian. The germline V gene (reference sequence) yields DFQATT for CDR1 and SNEGSKA for CDR2. For this chain, trimming is 4 bases at the V end and 7 bases at the J end, and the number of junction bases without a gene match is 21. The CDR3, cysteine through phenylalanine, is 18 amino acids long. Only the CDR3 portion is preserved as DNA: 54 bases, with reading frame beginning at the first base. The sample is drawn from a study of identical twins (dated by TCRdb to the mid-2010s). Concerning the study at large: The study deep-sequenced TCR alpha and beta repertoires from monozygotic twins, unrelated adults of various ages and cord blood to test whether fetal clonotypes persist. To rule out contamination, replicate twin experiments were performed at different times with different library preparation protocols. What the authors observed across the whole study: Recombination models systematically underestimated out-of-frame TCR alpha sharing in monozygotic twins but agreed with sharing between unrelated individuals. Because the same donors could not be followed over many years, the conclusions depended on cross-sectional statistical analysis. Compared with coincidental sharing between unrelated individuals, out-of-frame TCR alpha sequences shared between twins showed an excess of sequences with low generation probability. Fewer insertions were carried by abundant cord blood beta clonotypes; a weaker similar trend was observed in young adult naive repertoires, while no such trend was observed in memory repertoires. The excess sharing between twins in beta out-of-frame sequences was weaker because fewer shared sequences reduced the signal-to-noise ratio. Invariant T cells such as MAIT and iNKT could partly confound zero-insertion analyses, although diverse VJ usage argued against such confounding for most clonotypes.

Libraries were constructed by 5' RACE. These reads were obtained on an Illumina HiSeq 2000. A universal primer binding site was added through template switching, and the final cDNA carried a unique molecular identifier so that TCR cDNA molecules could be counted accurately. First-strand cDNA for TCR alpha and beta chains was synthesized from specific primers in the conserved constant-segment region. To control for contamination, every cDNA library was double barcoded, receiving both a SMART-Mk sample barcode and Illumina barcodes. TruSeq adapter sequences and Illumina sample barcodes were added in two successive PCR steps. TCR alpha and beta cDNA libraries were sequenced on the Illumina HiSeq platform with custom primers. For the original study's pipeline: MiGEC processed the raw reads to extract unique molecular identifiers, while MiXCR was used to determine the CDR3 positions. For each individual, recombination models were inferred using an EM algorithm with the repgenHMM and IGoR tools. Shared clonotypes were analyzed with the tcR package in R, and sharing was normalized by the product of cloneset sizes. Out-of-frame nonproductive sequences were analyzed to study raw recombination free of thymic and clonal selection effects. TCRdb redid the processing of the public reads, applying fastp at Q25 and MiXCR, and retained in-frame beta chains. Rows are unified per CDR3 protein, each entry keeping the most common DNA and genes. TCRdb's processing, not the authors', yielded these V and J calls. This sample is represented by 1.5 million to 2 million distinct CDR3 sequences; 32% of them were singletons. The leading ten clones occupy 0.25% to 0.3% of the sample.

This receptor was obtained from a newborn girl in good health. The sequence links TRBV20-1 to TRBJ2-7; the junction holds 11 bases that match TRBD2. Sequenced: cord blood. This receptor carries the CDR3 CSATSSGRIPLIYNEQYF. The DNA sequence is as follows: TGCAGTGCTACCTCTAGCGGGAGGATTCCCCTTATTTACAATGAGCAGTACTTC.